The clone carrying this TCR beta chain was detected ten times or more. What it binds is unknown. Between the trimmed V and J ends, which lost 0 bases and 8 bases, there was a span of 15 bases. Germline CDR1 reads SGHRS; CDR2 reads YFSETQ. The CDR3 has 15 residues. This sample is drawn from a study of T cells after yellow fever vaccination. Study-level points and caveats: A large majority of primary-vaccination clones showed up again after the booster (96% CD4, 75% to 90% CD8).

Each CDR3 protein gets one entry after TCRdb re-called the 5' RACE reads with MiXCR. The sample has a few hundred thousand distinct CDR3 sequences; more than 3% are singletons. This chain links TRBV5-1 with TRBJ2-1; D is perhaps TRBD1 (6 bases). This sample comprised PBMCs, obtained on the day of the yellow fever booster vaccination. The sequence derives from a man aged 18-30 years who received the YFV17D yellow fever vaccine. In nucleotides, the CDR3 is TGCGCCAGCAGCTTGGGGGCGTTACAGGGTTATGAGCAGTTCTTC. Its translation: CASSLGALQGYEQFF.